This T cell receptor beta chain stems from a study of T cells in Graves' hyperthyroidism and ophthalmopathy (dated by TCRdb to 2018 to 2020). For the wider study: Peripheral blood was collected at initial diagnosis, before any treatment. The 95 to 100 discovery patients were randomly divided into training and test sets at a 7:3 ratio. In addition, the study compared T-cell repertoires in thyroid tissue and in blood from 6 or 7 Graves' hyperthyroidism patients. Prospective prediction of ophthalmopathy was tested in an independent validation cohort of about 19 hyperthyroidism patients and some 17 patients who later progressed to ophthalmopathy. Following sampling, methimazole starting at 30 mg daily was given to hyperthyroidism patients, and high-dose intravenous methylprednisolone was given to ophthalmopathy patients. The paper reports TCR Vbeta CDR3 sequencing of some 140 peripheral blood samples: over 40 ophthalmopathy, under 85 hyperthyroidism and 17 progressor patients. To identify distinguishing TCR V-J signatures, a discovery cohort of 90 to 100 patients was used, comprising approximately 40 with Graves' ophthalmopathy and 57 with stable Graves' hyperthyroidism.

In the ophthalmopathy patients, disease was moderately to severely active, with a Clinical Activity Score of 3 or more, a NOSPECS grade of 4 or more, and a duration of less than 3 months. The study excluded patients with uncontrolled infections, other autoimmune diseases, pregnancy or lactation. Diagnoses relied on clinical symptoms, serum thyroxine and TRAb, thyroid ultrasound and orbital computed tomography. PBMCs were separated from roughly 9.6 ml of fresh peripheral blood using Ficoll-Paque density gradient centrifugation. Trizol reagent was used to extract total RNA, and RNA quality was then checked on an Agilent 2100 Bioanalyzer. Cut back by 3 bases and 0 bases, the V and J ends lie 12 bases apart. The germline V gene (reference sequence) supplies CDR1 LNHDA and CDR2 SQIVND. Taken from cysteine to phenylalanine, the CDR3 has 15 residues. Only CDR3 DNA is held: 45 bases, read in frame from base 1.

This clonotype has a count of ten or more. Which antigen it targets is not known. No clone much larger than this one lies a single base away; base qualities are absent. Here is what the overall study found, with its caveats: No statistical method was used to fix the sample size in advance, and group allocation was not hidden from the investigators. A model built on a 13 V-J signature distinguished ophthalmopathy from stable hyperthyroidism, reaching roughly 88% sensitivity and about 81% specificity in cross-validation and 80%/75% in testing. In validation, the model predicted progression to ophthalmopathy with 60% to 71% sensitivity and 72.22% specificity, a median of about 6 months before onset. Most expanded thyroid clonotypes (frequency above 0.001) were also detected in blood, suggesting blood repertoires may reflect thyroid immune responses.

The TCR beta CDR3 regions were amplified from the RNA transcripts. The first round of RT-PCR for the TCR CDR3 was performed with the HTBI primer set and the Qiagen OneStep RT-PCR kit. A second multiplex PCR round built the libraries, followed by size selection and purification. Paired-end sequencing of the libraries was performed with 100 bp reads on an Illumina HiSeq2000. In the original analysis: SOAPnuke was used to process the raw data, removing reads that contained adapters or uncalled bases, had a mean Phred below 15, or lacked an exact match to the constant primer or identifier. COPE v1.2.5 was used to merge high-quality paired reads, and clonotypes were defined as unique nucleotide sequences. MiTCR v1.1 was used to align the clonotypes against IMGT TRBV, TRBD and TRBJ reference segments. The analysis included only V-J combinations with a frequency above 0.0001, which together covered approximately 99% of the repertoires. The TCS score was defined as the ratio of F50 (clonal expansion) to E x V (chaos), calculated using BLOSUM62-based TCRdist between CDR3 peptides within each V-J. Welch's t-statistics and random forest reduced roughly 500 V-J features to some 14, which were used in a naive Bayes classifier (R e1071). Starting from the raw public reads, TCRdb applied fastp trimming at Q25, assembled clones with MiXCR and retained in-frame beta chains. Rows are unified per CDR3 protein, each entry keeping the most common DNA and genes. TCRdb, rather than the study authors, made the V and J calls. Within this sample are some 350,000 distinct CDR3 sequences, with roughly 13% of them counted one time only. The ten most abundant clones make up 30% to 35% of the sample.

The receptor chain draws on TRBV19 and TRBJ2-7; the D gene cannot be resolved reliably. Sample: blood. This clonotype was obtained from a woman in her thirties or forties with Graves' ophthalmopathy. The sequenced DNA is TGTGCCAGTAGTATGCAGTTTTGGAGCTCCTACGAGCAGTACTTC. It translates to CASSMQFWSSYEQYF.